Sequencing of this T cell receptor (beta chain) was carried out in a study of T cells in Graves' hyperthyroidism and ophthalmopathy. TCR beta CDR3 region amplification was performed from RNA transcripts. A set of HTBI primers served as the primers for a first-round RT-PCR of the TCR CDR3. TCRdb redid the calling of the multiplex PCR reads with MiXCR, one entry per CDR3 protein. The sample carries approximately 370,000 distinct CDR3 sequences, approximately 17% recorded once. A patient was excluded if there was uncontrolled infection, other autoimmune disease, pregnancy or lactation. Every diagnosis used clinical symptoms, serum thyroxine and TRAb, thyroid ultrasound and orbital computed tomography. Study conclusions and caveats: The model predicted ophthalmopathy a median approximately 6.3 months before onset.

On this clonotype itself: Its specificity is unknown.

V gave up 5 bases and J gave up 0 bases, with 11 bases separating them. This CDR3 comprises 14 residues. Germline V gene data show CDR1 as SGHRS and CDR2 as YFSETQ. This clonotype was obtained from a woman aged 25 to 45 with Graves' hyperthyroidism that later progressed to Graves' ophthalmopathy. The source material was blood. This sequence joins TRBV5-1 and TRBJ1-1; maybe TRBD1 (6 bases). CDR3 sequence: CASRGTMMNTEAFF. CDR3 coding DNA: TGCGCCAGCAGGGGGACAATGATGAACACTGAAGCTTTCTTT. Drawing the rest from reference TRBV5-1 and TRBJ1-1, the complete variable domain is KAGVTQTPRYLIKTRGQQVTLSCSPISGHRSVSWYQQTPGQGLQFLFEYFSETQRNKGNFPGRFSGRQFSNSRSEMNVSTLELGDSALYLCASRGTMMNTEAFFGQGTRLTVV.